This T cell receptor (beta chain) was identified during a study of cytomegalovirus exposure and HLA in healthy donors. At the time of sampling, donors were nominally healthy, though unrecorded immune exposures were likely. With V trimmed by 6 bases and J by 1 base, 7 bases remained unmatched. Germline CDR1 MNHNY, CDR2 SVGAGI (reference sequence). CDR3 length: 15 amino acids. This PCR relied on a set of 60 Vbeta primers and 13 Jbeta primers. Profiling relied on immunoSEQ multiplex PCR, and the TCRdb table lists in-frame clones only, not all of them. The repertoire has about 150,000 clones, 60% to 80% of them found once; the top ten carry about 1.7%. Study-wide results and limits: Among TCR beta chains, those listed as cytomegalovirus-associated numbered 164. From TCR beta sequences, most subjects' HLA-A and HLA-B alleles were reportedly predicted accurately.

As concerns this clone: Its antigen remains unknown.

The sample taken for sequencing was PBMCs. This sequence joins TRBV6-6 and TRBJ2-3, with 7 bases identical to TRBD2. The receptor comes from a woman under 40 in good health and CMV-seronegative. CDR3 region: CASRGWAGGTDTQYF. In DNA, the CDR3 is TGTGCCAGCAGAGGGTGGGCGGGGGGCACAGATACGCAGTATTTT.